The table lists the clone carrying this T cell receptor beta chain with a count of one. Its antigen is currently unknown. The sample comes from a study of T cells in tuberculosis. Background on the study: Blood was taken before or within 7 days of anti-tuberculosis therapy. Broader study findings: Active tuberculosis alpha repertoires lay closer to GMM-specific TCRs than controls'.

As to time point: new active TB diagnosis, blood taken before or within 7 days of starting treatment. Tuberculosis was confirmed by positive sputum smear and/or M. tuberculosis culture. TCRdb keeps only in-frame clones here, not all; method: immunoSEQ multiplex PCR. Among about 30,000 clones listed, around 93% were seen once. The clonotype comes from an adult with tuberculosis. The input for sequencing was PBMCs, taken at tuberculosis diagnosis.

DNA for the CDR3: TGCGCCAGCAGCCCAGGGGGCTGGAGCGTCTACAATGAGCAGTTCTTC. Its protein product is CASSPGGWSVYNEQFF. V is TRBV4-3 and J is TRBJ2-1; 8 positions match TRBD1. The CDR3 loop spans 16 amino acids. Germline CDR1 reads LGHNA; CDR2 reads YSLEER. Unmatched junction bases numbered 8, after V lost 4 bases and J lost 3 bases.